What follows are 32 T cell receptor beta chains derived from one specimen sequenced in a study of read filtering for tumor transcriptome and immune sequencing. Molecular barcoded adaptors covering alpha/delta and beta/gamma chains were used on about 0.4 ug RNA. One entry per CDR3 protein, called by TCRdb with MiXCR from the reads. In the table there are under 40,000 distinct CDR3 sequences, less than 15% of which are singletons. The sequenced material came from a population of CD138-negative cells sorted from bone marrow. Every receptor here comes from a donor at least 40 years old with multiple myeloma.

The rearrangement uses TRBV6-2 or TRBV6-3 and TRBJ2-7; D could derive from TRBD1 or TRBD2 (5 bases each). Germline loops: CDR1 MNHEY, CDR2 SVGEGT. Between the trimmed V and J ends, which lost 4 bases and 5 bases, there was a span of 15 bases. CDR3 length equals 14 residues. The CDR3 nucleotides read TGTGCCAGCAGTTTTTTGTCGGGGCCCAACGAGCAGTACTTC. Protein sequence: CASSFLSGPNEQYF.

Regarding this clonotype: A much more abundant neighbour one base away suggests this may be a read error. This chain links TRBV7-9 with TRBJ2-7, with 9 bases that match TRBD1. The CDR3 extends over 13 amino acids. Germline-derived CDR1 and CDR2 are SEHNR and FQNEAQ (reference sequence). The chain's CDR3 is CAGSSQGADEQYF. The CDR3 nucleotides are TGTGCCGGCAGCTCACAGGGGGCCGACGAGCAGTACTTC.

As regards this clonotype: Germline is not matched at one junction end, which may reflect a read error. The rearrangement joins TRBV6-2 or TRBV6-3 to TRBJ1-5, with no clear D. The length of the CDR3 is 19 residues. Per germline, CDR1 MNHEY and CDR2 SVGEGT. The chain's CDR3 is CAGSDAVQGGKSLQRPQHF. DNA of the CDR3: TGTGCCGGCAGTGACGCCGTACAAGGAGGAAAAAGCCTCCAGAGGCCCCAGCATTTT.

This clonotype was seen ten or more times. This CDR3 reads CASSQELWASYEQYF. The CDR3 bases are TGCGCCAGCAGCCAAGAGTTATGGGCCTCCTACGAGCAGTACTTC. The chain is built from TRBV4-3 and TRBJ2-7; D gene uncertain. With 0 bases removed from V and 0 bases from J, the gap between germline ends came to 9 bases. Germline loops: CDR1 LGHNA, CDR2 YSLEER. The CDR3 sequence is 15 residues long.

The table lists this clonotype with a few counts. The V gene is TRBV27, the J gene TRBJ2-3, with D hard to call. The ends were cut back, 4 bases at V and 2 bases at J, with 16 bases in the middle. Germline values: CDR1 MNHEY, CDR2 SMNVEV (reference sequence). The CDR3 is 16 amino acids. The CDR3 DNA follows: TGTGCCAGCAGTTCTCAGACTCTCCGGTTCACAGATACGCAGTATTTT. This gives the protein CASSSQTLRFTDTQYF.

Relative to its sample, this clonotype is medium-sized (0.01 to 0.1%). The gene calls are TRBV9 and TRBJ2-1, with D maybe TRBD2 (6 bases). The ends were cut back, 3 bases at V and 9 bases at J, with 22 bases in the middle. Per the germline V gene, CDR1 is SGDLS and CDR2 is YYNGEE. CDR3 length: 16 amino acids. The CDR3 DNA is TGTGCCAGCAGCGCGCACCTGCGGGGCCCTGAAGGTGAGCAGTTCTTC. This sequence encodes CASSAHLRGPEGEQFF.

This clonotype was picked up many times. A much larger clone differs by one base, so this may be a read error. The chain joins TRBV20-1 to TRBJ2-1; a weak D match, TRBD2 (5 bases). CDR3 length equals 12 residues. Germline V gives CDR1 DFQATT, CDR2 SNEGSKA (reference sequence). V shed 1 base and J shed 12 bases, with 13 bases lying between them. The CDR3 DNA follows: TGCAGTGCTAGAGCAAGGCGGGCTGGGCAGTTCTTC. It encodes CSARARRAGQFF.

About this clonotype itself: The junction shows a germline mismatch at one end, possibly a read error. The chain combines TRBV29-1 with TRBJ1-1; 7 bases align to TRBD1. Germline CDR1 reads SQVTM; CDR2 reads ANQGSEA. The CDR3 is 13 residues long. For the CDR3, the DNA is TGCAGCGTGGCTGACAGGGTGGGTACTGAAGATTTCTTT. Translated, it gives CSVADRVGTEDFF.

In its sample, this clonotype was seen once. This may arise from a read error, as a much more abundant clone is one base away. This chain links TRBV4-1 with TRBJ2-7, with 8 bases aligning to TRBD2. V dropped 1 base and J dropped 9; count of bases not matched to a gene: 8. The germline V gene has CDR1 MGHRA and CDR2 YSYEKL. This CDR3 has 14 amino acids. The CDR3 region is CASSQGRGDSGQYF. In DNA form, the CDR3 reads TGCGCCAGCAGCCAAGGGCGGGGGGACTCCGGGCAGTACTTC.

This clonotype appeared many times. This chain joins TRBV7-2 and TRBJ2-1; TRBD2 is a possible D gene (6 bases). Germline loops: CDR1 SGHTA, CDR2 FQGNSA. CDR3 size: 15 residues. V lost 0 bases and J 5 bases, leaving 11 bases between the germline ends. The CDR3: CASSLAIGGNNEQFF. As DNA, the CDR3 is TGTGCCAGCAGCTTAGCCATCGGCGGGAACAATGAGCAGTTCTTC.

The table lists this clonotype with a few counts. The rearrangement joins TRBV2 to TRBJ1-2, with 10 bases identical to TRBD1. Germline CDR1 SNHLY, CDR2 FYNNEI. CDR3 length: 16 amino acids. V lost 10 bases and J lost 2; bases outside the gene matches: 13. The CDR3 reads CATRKEDRGRNYGYTF. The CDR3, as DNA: TGTGCCACCCGAAAAGAAGACAGGGGGCGAAACTATGGCTACACCTTC. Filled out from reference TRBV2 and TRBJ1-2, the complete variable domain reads EPEVTQTPSHQVTQMGQEVILRCVPISNHLYFYWYRQILGQKVEFLVSFYNNEISEKSEIFDDQFSVERPDGSNFTLKIRSTKLEDSAMYFCATRKEDRGRNYGYTFGSGTRLTVV.

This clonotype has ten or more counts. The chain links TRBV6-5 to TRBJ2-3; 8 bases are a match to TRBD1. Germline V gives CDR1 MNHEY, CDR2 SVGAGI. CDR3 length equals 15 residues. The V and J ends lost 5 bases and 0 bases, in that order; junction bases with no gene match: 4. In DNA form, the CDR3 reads TGTGCCAGCAGTAAATGGGACAGGAGCACAGATACGCAGTATTTT. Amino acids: CASSKWDRSTDTQYF.

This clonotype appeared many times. The DNA for the CDR3 is TGCAGGAGGGCCGGACAGGGGAGCCCTTACAATGAGCAGTTCTTC. Encoded protein: CRRAGQGSPYNEQFF. The chain links TRBV20-1 to TRBJ2-1; TRBD1 agrees at 9 bases. In germline, CDR1 is DFQATT, CDR2 SNEGSKA (reference sequence). The CDR3 has 15 amino acids.

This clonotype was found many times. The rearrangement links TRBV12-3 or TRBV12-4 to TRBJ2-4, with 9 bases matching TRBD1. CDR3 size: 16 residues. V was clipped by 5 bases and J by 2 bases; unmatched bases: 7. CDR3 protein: CASSEQGAESKNIQYF. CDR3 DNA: TGTGCCAGCAGTGAACAGGGGGCCGAGTCCAAAAACATTCAGTACTTC.

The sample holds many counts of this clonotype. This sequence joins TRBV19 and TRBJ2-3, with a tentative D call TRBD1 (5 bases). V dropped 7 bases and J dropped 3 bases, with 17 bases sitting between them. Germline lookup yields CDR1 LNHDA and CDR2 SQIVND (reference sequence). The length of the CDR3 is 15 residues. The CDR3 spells CASIFKNRLTDTQYF. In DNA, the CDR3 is TGTGCCAGTATTTTCAAGAACAGGTTAACAGATACGCAGTATTTT.

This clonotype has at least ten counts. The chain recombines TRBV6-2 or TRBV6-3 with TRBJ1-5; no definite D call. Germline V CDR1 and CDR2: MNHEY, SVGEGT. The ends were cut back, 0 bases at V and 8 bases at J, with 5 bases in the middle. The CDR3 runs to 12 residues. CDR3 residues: CASSYSGKPQHF. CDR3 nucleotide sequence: TGTGCCAGCAGTTACTCTGGTAAGCCCCAGCATTTT.

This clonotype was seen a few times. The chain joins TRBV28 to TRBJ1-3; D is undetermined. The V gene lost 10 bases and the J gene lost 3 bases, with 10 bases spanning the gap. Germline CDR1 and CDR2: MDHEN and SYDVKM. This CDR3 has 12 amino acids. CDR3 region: CATSPRGNTIYF. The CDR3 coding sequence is TGTGCCACCTCCCCCCGTGGAAACACCATATATTTT.

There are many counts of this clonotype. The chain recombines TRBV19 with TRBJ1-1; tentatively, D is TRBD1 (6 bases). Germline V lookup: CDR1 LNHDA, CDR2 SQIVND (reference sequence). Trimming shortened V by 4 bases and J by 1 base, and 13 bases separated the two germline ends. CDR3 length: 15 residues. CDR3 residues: CASSTYWTANTEAFF. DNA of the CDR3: TGTGCCAGTAGTACCTACTGGACAGCGAACACTGAAGCTTTCTTT.

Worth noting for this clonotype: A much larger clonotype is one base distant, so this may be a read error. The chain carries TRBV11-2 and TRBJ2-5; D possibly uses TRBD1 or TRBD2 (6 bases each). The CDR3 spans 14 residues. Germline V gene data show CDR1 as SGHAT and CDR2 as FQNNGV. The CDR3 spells CACSWGASGETQYF. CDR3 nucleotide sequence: TGTGCCTGCAGTTGGGGGGCGTCCGGGGAGACCCAGTACTTC.

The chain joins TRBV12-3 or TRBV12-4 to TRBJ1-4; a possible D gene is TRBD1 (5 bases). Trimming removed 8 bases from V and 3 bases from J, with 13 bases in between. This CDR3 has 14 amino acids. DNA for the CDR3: TGTGCCAGCGGTCCCAGGGACCCTAATGAAAAACTGTTTTTT. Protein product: CASGPRDPNEKLFF.

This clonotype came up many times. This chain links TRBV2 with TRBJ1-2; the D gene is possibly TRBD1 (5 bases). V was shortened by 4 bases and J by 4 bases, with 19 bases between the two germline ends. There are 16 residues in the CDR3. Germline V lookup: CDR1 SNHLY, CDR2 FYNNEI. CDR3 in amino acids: CASSGATEGDIYGYTF. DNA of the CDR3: TGTGCCAGCAGTGGGGCGACAGAGGGAGATATCTATGGCTACACCTTC.

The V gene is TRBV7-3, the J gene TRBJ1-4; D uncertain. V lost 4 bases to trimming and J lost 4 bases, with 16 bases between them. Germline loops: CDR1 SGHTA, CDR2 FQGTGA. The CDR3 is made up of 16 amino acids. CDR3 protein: CASSSGRGQVNEKLFF. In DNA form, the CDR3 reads TGTGCCAGCAGCTCAGGACGTGGCCAGGTTAATGAAAAACTGTTTTTT.

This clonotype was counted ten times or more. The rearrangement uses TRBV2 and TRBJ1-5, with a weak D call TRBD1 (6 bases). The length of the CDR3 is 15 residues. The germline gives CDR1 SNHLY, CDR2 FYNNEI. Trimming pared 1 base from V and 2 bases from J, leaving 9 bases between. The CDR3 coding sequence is TGTGCCAGCAGTGAAGGCAGGGGAGGCAATCAGCCCCAGCATTTT. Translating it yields CASSEGRGGNQPQHF. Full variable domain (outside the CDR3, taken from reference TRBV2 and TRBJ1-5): EPEVTQTPSHQVTQMGQEVILRCVPISNHLYFYWYRQILGQKVEFLVSFYNNEISEKSEIFDDQFSVERPDGSNFTLKIRSTKLEDSAMYFCASSEGRGGNQPQHFGDGTRLSIL.

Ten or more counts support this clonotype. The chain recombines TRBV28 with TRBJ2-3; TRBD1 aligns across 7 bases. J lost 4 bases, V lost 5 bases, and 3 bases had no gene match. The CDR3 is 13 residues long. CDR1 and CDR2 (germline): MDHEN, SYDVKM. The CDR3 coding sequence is TGTGCCAGCAGTAGACAGGGACCAGATACGCAGTATTTT. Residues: CASSRQGPDTQYF.

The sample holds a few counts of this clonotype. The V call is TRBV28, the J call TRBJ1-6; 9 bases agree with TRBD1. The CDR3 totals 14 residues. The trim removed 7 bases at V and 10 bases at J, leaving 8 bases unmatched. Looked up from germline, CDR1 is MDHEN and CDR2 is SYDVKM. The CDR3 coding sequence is TGTGCCAGCAAGAGGACAGGGGAAGGCTCACCCCTCCACTTT. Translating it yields CASKRTGEGSPLHF.

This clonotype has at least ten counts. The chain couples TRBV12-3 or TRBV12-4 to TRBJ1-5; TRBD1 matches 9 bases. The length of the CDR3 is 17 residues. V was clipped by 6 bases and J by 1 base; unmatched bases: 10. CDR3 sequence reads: CASRPNTGGASNQPQHF. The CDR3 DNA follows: TGTGCCAGCAGACCCAACACAGGGGGCGCGAGCAATCAGCCCCAGCATTTT.

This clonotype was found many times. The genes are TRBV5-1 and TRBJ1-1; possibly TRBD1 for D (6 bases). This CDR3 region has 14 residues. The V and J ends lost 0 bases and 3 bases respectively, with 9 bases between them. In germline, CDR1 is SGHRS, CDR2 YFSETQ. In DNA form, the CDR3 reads TGCGCCAGCAGCTTGGAGGGGGGCCACACTGAAGCTTTCTTT. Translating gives CASSLEGGHTEAFF.

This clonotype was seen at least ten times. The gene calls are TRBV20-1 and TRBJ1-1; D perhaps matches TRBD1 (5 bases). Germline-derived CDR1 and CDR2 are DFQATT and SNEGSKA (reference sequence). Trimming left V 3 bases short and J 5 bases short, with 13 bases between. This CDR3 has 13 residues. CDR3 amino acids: CSARAGGTTEAFF. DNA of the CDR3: TGCAGTGCTAGGGCCGGGGGAACAACTGAAGCTTTCTTT.

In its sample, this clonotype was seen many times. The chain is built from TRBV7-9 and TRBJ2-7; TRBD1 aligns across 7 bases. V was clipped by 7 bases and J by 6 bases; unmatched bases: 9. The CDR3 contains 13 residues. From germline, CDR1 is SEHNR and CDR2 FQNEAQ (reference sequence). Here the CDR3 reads CASTATGISEQYF. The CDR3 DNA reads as TGTGCCAGCACGGCGACAGGGATCAGCGAGCAGTACTTC.

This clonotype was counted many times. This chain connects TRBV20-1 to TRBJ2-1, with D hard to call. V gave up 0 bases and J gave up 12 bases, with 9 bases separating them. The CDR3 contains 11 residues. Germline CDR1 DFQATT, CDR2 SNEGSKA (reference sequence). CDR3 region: CSARDLHGQFF. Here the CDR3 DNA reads TGCAGTGCTAGAGATTTACATGGGCAGTTCTTC.

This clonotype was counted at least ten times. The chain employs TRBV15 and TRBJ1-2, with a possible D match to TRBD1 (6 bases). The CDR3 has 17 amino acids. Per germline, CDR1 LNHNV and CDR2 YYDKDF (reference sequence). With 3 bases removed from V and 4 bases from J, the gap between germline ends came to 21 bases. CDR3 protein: CATSRTYDQGMVYGYTF. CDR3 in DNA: TGTGCCACCAGCAGGACATATGACCAGGGGATGGTCTATGGCTACACCTTC.

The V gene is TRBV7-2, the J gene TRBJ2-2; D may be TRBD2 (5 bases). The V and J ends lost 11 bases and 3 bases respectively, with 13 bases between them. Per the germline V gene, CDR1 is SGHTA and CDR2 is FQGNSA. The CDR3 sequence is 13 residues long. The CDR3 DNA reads TGTGCCCCGGGGTCCCGGGACACCGGGGAGCTGTTTTTT. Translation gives CAPGSRDTGELFF. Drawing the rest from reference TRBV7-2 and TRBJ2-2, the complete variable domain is GAGVSQSPSNKVTEKGKDVELRCDPISGHTALYWYRQSLGQGLEFLIYFQGNSAPDKSGLPSDRFSAERTGGSVSTLTIQRTQQEDSAVYLCAPGSRDTGELFFGEGSRLTVL.